This T cell receptor beta chain came from a study of regulatory T cells in long-lasting Graves disease. This CDR3 has 15 amino acids. Germline loops: CDR1 SGHVS, CDR2 FNYEAQ. Trimming took off 4 bases at V and 0 bases at J, with 12 bases between the two ends. This sample's time point: newly diagnosed GD, antithyroid drugs for less than 3 months. PBMC-extracted RNA yielded the TCR library. The patient group derived from an endocrinology department in Xi'an, China. In building TCR beta libraries, iRepertoire HTBI primers were used together with Arm-PCR of CDR3 regions. Authors' data handling: From all samples, identification returned 13 to 15 TRBJ and approximately 67 TRBV segments. TCRdb recomputed calls from the multiplex PCR reads with MiXCR, one row per CDR3 protein. These V and J calls derive from TCRdb rather than the authors' analysis. The sample holds fewer than 650,000 distinct CDR3 sequences; 15% to 20% are singletons and the top ten take 15% to 20%.

These same records also appear under a second study, on T cells in Graves' hyperthyroidism and ophthalmopathy.

This receptor was obtained from a young woman with Graves disease. The chain recombines TRBV7-6 with TRBJ1-1; no clear D gene. Sequencing used peripheral blood mononuclear cells (PBMCs), obtained at new diagnosis, from a patient treated with antithyroid drugs. In nucleotides, the CDR3 is TGTGCCAGCAGCTACCCACGGAAGATGAACACTGAAGCTTTCTTT. The encoded protein is CASSYPRKMNTEAFF.